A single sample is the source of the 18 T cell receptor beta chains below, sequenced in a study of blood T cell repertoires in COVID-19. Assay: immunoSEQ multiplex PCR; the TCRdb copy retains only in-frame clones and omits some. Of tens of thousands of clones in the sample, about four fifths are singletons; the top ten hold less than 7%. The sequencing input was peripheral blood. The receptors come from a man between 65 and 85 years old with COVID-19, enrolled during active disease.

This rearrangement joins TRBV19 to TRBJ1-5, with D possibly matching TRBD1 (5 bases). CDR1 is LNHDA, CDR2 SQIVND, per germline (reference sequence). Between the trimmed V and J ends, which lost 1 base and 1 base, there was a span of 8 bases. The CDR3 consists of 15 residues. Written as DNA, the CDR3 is TGTGCCAGTAGTATAGCGGCAGGGAGCAATCAGCCCCAGCATTTT. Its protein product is CASSIAAGSNQPQHF.

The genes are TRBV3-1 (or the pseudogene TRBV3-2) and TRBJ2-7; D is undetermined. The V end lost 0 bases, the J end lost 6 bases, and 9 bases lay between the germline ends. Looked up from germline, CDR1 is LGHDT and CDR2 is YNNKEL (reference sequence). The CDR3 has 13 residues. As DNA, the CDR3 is TGTGCCAGCAGCCAAGACATCCCACTCGAGCAGTACTTC. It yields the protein CASSQDIPLEQYF.

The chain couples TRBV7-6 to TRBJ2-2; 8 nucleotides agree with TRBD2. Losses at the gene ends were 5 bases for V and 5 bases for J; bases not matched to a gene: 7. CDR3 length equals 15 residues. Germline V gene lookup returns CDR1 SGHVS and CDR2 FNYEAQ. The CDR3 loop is CASSTSGPRTGELFF. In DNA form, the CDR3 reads TGTGCCAGCAGCACTAGCGGACCCCGGACCGGGGAGCTGTTTTTT.

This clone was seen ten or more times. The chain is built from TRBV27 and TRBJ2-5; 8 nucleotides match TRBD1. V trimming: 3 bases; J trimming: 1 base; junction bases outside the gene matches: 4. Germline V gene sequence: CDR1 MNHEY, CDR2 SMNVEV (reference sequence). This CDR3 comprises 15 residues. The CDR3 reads CASSFRTGLQETQYF. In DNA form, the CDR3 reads TGTGCCAGCAGTTTCCGGACAGGGCTCCAAGAGACCCAGTACTTC.

In nucleotides, the CDR3 is TGTGCCATCAGCGCCGTGCAGGGGAGGGGTTCACCCCTCCACTTT. Translating gives CAISAVQGRGSPLHF. The chain uses TRBV10-3 and TRBJ1-6; the D gene is possibly TRBD1 (6 bases). The CDR3 spans 15 residues. V shed 6 bases and J shed 9 bases, with 18 bases lying between them. Germline V gene sequence: CDR1 ENHRY, CDR2 SYGVKD.

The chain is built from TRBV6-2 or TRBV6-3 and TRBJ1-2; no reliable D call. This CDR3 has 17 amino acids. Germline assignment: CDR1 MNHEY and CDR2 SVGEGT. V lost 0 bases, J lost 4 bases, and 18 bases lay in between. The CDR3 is CASSYSSGRFASYGYTF. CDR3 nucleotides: TGTGCCAGCAGTTACTCGAGTGGGCGATTCGCGTCCTATGGCTACACCTTC.

The CDR3 reads CASSQALRAQETQYF. For the CDR3, the DNA is TGCGCCAGCAGCCAAGCTTTGCGGGCGCAGGAGACCCAGTACTTC. This chain joins TRBV4-3 and TRBJ2-5; a possible D gene is TRBD2 (5 bases). Deletions cut 1 base from V and 5 bases from J, with 14 bases between. From germline, CDR1 is LGHNA and CDR2 YSLEER. This CDR3 contains 15 residues.

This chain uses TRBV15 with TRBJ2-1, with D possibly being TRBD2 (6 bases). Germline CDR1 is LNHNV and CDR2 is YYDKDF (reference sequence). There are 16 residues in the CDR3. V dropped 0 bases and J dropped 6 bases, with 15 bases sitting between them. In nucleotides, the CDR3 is TGTGCCACCAGCAGAGACGGGGATAGCGGTCTCAATGAGCAGTTCTTC. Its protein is CATSRDGDSGLNEQFF. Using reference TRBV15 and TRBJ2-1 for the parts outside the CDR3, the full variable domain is DAMVIQNPRYQVTQFGKPVTLSCSQTLNHNVMYWYQQKSSQAPKLLFHYYDKDFNNEADTPDNFQSRRPNTSFCFLDIRSPGLGDTAMYLCATSRDGDSGLNEQFFGPGTRLTVL.

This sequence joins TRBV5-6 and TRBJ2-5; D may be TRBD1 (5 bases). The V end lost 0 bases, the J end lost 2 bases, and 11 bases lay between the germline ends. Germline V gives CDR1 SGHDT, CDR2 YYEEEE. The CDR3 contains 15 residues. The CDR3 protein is CASSLGYAGQETQYF. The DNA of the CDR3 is TGTGCCAGCAGCTTGGGATATGCAGGGCAAGAGACCCAGTACTTC.

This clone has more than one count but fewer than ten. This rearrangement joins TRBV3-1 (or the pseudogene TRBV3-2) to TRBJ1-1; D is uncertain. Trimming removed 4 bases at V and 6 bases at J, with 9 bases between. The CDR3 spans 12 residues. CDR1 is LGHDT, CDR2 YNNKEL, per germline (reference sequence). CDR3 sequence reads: CASSRPRAEAFF. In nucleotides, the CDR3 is TGTGCCAGCAGCCGTCCGCGGGCTGAAGCTTTCTTT.

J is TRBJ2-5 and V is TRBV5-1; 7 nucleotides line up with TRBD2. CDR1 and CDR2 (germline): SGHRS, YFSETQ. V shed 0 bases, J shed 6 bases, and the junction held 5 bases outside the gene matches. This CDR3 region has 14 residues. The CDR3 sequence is CASSLVSGGQTQYF. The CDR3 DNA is TGCGCCAGCAGCTTGGTGTCGGGAGGACAGACCCAGTACTTC.

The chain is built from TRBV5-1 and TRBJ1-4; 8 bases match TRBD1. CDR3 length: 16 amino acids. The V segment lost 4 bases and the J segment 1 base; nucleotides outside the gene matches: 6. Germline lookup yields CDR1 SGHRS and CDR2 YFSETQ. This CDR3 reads CASSRDRGLTNEKLFF. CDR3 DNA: TGCGCCAGCAGCCGTGACAGGGGATTAACTAATGAAAAACTGTTTTTT.

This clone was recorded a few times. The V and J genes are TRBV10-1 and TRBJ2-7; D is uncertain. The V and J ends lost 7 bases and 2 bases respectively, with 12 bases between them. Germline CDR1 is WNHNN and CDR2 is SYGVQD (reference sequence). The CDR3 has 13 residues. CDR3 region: CASKYRTPYEQYF. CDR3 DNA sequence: TGCGCCAGCAAGTACAGAACCCCCTACGAGCAGTACTTC.

The CDR3 is CASGLAGTDTQYF. Written as DNA, the CDR3 is TGTGCCAGCGGCCTAGCGGGCACAGATACGCAGTATTTT. The chain combines TRBV6-5 with TRBJ2-3, with 7 bases lining up with TRBD2. The CDR3 loop spans 13 amino acids. CDR1 is MNHEY, CDR2 SVGAGI, per germline. J gave up 1 base and V 8 bases, and 3 bases lay outside the gene matches.

CDR3 DNA sequence: TGCGCCAGCAGCCATCGGACAGGGGAAGTAGCCAAAAACATTCAGTACTTC. Encoded protein: CASSHRTGEVAKNIQYF. This sequence joins TRBV4-1 and TRBJ2-4; TRBD1 agrees at 9 bases. The CDR3 runs 17 residues. Germline V CDR1 and CDR2: MGHRA, YSYEKL. The junction had 6 bases not matched to a gene; V was cut back by 3 bases and J by 0 bases.

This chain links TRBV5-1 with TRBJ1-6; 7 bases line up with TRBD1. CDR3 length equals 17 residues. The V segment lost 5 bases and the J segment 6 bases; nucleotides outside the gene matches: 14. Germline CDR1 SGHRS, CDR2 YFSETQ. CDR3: CASRGNRGMGVNSPLHF. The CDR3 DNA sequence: TGCGCCAGCAGGGGGAACAGGGGAATGGGAGTTAATTCACCCCTCCACTTT.

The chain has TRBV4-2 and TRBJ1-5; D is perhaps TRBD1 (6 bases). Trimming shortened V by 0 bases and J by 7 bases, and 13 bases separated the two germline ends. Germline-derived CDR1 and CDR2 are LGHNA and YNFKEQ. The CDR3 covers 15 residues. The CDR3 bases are TGTGCCAGCAGCCAAGATACGGGGGGCCTACAGCCCCAGCATTTT. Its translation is CASSQDTGGLQPQHF.

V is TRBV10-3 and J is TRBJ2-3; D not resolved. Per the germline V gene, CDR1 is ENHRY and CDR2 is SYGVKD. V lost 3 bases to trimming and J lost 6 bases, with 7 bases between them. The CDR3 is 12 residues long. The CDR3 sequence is CAISDSADTQYF. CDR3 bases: TGTGCCATCAGTGATTCAGCGGATACGCAGTATTTT.